This TCR beta chain is from a study of CD8 T cells in ankylosing spondylitis (dated by TCRdb to about 2017). For context, the study as a whole: To find TCR variants linked to disease, the study profiled T cell receptor beta repertoires in ankylosing spondylitis patients and healthy donors. Peripheral blood was sampled, and synovial fluid was also collected from ankylosing spondylitis patients. In total, the full study cohort was made up of 85 to 140 healthy donors and about two dozen ankylosing spondylitis patients. What the work shows at the level of the full study, not this receptor alone: Some of the motif variants had been reported before in the synovial fluid and blood of reactive arthritis patients, a finding that suggests common disease-initiation mechanisms. A TCR beta motif made up of several highly homologous amino acid variants appeared to be characteristic of blood from ankylosing spondylitis patients. The disease-linked clones were reported to be significantly enriched in matched synovial fluid samples from ankylosing spondylitis patients. The disease-linked clones had a CD8+ phenotype and were found at relatively low frequencies in peripheral blood.

This clonotype was found many times. Its antigen specificity is not known. Per-nucleotide qualities are absent, and no much larger clonotype sits a single base away. The CDR3 covers 15 residues, taking in both the cysteine and the phenylalanine. Kept here is only the CDR3 DNA, which spans 45 bases and is read in frame from base 1. CDR1 and CDR2, per the germline V gene, are MDHEN and SYDVKM. Trimmed from V: 4 bases; trimmed from J: 3 bases; junction bases lacking a gene match: 6. Sequenced using an Illumina HiSeq 2500. Quantitative 5'-RACE with molecular barcodes was the method used to prepare the TCR beta libraries. For the original study's pipeline: Disease-linked TCR variants were identified with a new computational method built on a probabilistic model of VDJ rearrangement. TCRdb reanalyzed the raw reads on its own, using fastp at Q25 for trimming and MiXCR for clone calling, and kept in-frame beta chains. Rows matching on CDR3 protein sequence are summarized as one entry with the most common DNA and genes. The V and J calls shown here were made by TCRdb, not taken from the authors' results. A total of 180,000 or so distinct CDR3 sequences appear in this sample, 11% of them only once. Almost 30% of the sample goes to the ten largest clones.

The origin of this receptor is a male donor with ankylosing spondylitis or in good health (not recorded which). Sequenced material: blood, either unsorted or a sorted T cell fraction (not recorded which). The chain was built from TRBV28 and TRBJ1-1; 9 of the junction bases match TRBD1. The bases read TGTGCCAGCAGTTACCCTGACAGGGGGGACACTGAAGCTTTCTTT. The translation is CASSYPDRGDTEAFF.